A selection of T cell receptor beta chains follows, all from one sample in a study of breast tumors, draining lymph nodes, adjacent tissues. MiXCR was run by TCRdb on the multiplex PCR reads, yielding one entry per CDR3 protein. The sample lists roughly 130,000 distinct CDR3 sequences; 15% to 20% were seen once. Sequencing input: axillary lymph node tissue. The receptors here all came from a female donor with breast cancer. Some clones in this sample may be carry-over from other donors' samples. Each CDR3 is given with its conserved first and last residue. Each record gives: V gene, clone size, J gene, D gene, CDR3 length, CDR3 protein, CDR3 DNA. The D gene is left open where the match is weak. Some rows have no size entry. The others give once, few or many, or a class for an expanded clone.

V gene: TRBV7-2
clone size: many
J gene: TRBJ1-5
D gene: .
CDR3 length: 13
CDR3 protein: CASSSGSVSPQHF
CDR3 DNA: TGTGCCAGCAGTTCCGGGTCCGTCTCGCCCCAGCATTTT

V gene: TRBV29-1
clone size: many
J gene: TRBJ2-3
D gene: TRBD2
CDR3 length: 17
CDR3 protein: CSVVGTSGRASTDTQYF
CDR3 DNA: TGCAGCGTTGTTGGGACTAGCGGGAGGGCTAGCACAGATACGCAGTATTTT

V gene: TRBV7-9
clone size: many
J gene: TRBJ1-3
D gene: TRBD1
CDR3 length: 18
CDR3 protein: CASSLVWDRESSGNTIYF
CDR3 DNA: TGTGCCAGCAGCTTAGTTTGGGACAGAGAAAGCTCTGGAAACACCATATATTTT

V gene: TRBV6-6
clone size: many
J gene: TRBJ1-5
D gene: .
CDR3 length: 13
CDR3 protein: CASSYSSYQPQHF
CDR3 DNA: TGTGCCAGCAGTTACTCTTCTTATCAGCCCCAGCATTTT

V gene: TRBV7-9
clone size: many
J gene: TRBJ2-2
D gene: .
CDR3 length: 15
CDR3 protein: CASSHPRADTGELFF
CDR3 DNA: TGTGCCAGCAGCCACCCCAGGGCCGACACCGGGGAGCTGTTTTTT

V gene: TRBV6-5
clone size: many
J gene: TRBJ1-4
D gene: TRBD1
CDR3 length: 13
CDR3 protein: CASRDRPDEKLFF
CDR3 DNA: TGTGCCAGCAGGGACAGGCCTGATGAAAAACTGTTTTTT

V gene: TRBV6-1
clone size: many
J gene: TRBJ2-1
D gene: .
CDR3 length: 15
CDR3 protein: CASSRTAIPVDEQFF
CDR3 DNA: TGTGCCAGCAGCAGGACCGCTATACCCGTCGATGAGCAGTTCTTC

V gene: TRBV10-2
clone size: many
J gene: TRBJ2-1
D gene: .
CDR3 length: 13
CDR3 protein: CASSEGSYHEQFF
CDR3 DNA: TGCGCCAGCAGTGAGGGCAGTTATCATGAGCAGTTCTTC

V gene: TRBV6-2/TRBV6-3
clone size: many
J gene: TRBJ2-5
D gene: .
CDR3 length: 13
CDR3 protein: CASKSHASGTQYF
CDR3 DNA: TGTGCCAGCAAATCCCACGCGTCAGGGACCCAGTACTTC

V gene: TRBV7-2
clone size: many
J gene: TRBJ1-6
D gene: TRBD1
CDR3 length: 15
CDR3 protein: CASSSQGSSNSPLHF
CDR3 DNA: TGTGCCAGCAGCTCACAGGGGTCGAGTAATTCACCCCTCCACTTT

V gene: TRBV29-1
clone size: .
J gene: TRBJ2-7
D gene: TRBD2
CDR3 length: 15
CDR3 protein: CSVARTSGTSYEQYF
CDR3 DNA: TGCAGCGTCGCTCGGACTAGCGGGACCTCCTACGAGCAGTACTTC

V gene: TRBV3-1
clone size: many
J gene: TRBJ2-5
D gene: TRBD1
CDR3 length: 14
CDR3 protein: CASSPPGQQETQYF
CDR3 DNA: TGTGCCAGCAGCCCCCCGGGACAGCAAGAGACCCAGTACTTC

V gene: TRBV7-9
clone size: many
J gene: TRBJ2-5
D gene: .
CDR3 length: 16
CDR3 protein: CASSLALDRYQETQYF
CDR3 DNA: TGTGCCAGCAGCTTAGCCCTTGACAGATACCAAGAGACCCAGTACTTC

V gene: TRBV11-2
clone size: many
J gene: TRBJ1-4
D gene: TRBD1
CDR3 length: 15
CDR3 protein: CASSLDNRGREKLFF
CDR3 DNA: TGTGCCAGCAGCTTAGACAACAGGGGAAGGGAAAAACTGTTTTTT

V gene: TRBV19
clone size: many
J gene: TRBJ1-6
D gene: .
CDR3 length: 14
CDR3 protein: CASSMGTDNSPLHF
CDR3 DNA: TGTGCCAGTAGTATGGGGACGGATAATTCACCCCTCCACTTT

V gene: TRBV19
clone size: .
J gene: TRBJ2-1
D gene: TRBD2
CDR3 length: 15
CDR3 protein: CASRTSGGSYNEQFF
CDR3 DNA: TGTGCCAGTAGGACTAGCGGAGGCTCCTACAATGAGCAGTTCTTC

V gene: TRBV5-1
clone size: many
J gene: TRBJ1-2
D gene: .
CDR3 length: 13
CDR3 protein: CASSSRQFYGYTF
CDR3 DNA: TGCGCCAGCAGCTCCAGACAGTTCTATGGCTACACCTTC

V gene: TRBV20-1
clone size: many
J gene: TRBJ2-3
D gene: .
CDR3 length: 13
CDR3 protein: CSARGLYTDTQYF
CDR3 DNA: TGCAGTGCCCGGGGTTTGTACACAGATACGCAGTATTTT

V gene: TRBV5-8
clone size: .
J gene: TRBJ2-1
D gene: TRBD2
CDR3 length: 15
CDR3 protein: CASSLDSGRANEQFF
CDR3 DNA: TGTGCCAGCAGCTTGGATAGCGGGAGGGCGAATGAGCAGTTCTTC

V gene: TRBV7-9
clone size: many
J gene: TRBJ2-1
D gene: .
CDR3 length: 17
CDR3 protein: CASSSGRGRGSYNEQFF
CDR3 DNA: TGTGCCAGCAGCTCTGGGAGAGGCAGGGGTTCTTACAATGAGCAGTTCTTC

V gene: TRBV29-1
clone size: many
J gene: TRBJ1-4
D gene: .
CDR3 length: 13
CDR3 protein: CSAEGGDREKLFF
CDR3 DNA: TGCAGCGCCGAAGGGGGGGACCGAGAAAAACTGTTTTTT

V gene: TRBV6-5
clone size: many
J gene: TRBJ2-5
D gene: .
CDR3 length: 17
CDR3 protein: CASSYSLGREGTETQYF
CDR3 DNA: TGTGCCAGCAGTTACTCACTTGGCAGGGAAGGGACAGAGACCCAGTACTTC

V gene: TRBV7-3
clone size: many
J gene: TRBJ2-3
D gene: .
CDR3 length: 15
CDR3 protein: CASSLQPGYTDTQYF
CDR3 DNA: TGTGCCAGCAGCTTACAACCCGGATACACAGATACGCAGTATTTT

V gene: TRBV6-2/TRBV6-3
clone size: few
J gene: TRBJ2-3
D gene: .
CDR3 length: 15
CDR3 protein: CASSTDSTSTDTQYF
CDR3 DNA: TGTGCCAGCAGTACGGACAGCACCTCCACAGATACGCAGTATTTT

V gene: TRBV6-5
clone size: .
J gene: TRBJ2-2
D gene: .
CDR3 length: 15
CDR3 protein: CASRPEGVGPGELFF
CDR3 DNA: TGTGCCAGCAGACCCGAAGGGGTCGGGCCCGGGGAGCTGTTTTTT

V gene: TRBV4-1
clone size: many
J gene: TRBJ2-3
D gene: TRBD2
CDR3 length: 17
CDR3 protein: CASSQVLHGGRTDTQYF
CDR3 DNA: TGCGCCAGCAGCCAAGTCCTCCATGGCGGGAGGACAGATACGCAGTATTTT

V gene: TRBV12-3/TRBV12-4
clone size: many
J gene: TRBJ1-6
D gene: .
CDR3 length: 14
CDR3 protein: CASSLQAGNSPLHF
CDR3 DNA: TGTGCCAGCAGCCTTCAGGCGGGGAATTCACCCCTCCACTTT

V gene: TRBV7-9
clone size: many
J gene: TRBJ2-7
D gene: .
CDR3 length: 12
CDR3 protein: CASSRPSNEQYF
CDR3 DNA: TGTGCCAGCAGCAGACCCTCCAACGAGCAGTACTTC

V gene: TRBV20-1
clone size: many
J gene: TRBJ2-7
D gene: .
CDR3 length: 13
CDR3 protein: CSHLLVSSYEQYF
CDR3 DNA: TGCAGTCACCTTCTGGTGAGCTCCTACGAGCAGTACTTC

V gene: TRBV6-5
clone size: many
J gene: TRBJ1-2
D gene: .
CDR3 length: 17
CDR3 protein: CASSYSTLTVDNYGYTF
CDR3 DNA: TGTGCCAGCAGTTACTCGACCCTAACAGTGGATAACTATGGCTACACCTTC

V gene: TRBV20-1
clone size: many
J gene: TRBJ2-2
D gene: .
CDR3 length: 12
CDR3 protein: CSASVGAGELFF
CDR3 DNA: TGCAGTGCGAGTGTGGGGGCCGGGGAGCTGTTTTTT

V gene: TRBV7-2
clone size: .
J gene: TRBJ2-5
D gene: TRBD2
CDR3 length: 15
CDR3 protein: CASSFAGGMGETQYF
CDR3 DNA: TGTGCCAGCAGCTTCGCCGGGGGGATGGGAGAGACCCAGTACTTC

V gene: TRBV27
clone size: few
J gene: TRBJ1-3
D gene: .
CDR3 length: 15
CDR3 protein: CASSPWDGAGNTIYF
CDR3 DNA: TGTGCCAGCAGCCCCTGGGACGGCGCTGGAAACACCATATATTTT

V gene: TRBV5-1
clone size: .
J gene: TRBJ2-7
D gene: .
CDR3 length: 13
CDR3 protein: CASRSMVAYEQYF
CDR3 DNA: TGCGCCAGCAGATCGATGGTAGCCTACGAGCAGTACTTC

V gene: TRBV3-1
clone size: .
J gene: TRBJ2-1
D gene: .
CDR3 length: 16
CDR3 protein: CASSQDSRIPYNEQFF
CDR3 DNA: TGTGCCAGCAGCCAAGATAGTCGAATTCCCTACAATGAGCAGTTCTTC

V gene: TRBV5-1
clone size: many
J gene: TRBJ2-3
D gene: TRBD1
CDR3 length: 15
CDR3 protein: CASSWTGFPTDTQYF
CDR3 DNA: TGCGCCAGCAGCTGGACAGGGTTTCCCACAGATACGCAGTATTTT

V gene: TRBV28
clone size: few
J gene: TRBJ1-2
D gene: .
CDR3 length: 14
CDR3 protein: CASSISTVNYGYTF
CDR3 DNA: TGTGCCAGCAGTATCTCGACTGTCAACTATGGCTACACCTTC

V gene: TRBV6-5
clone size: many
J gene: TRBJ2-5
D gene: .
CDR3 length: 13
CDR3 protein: CASSYEVGETQYF
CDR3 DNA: TGTGCCAGCAGTTATGAGGTTGGGGAGACCCAGTACTTC

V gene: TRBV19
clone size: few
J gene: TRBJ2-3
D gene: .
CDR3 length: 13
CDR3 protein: CASSMSGTDTQYF
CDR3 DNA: TGTGCCAGTAGTATGAGTGGCACAGATACGCAGTATTTT

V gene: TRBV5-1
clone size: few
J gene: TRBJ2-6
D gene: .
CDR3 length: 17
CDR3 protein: CASSFLIRGTGANVLTF
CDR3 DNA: TGCGCCAGCAGCTTTTTGATCAGGGGAACTGGGGCCAACGTCCTGACTTTC

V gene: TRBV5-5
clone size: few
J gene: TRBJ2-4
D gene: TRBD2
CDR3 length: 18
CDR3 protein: CASSLAGEGGLAKNIQYF
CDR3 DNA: TGTGCCAGCAGCTTGGCCGGGGAGGGCGGTCTAGCCAAAAACATTCAGTACTTC

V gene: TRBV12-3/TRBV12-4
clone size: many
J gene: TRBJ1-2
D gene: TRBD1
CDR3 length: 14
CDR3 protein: CASSPRTGNYGYTF
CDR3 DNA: TGTGCCAGCAGTCCTAGGACAGGGAACTATGGCTACACCTTC

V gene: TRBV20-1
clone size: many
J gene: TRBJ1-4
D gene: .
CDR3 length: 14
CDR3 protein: CSARDAAGTEKLFF
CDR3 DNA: TGCAGTGCTAGAGATGCGGCAGGGACTGAAAAACTGTTTTTT

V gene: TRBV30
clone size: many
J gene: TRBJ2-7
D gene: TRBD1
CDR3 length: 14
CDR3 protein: CAWTTPGQGGEQYF
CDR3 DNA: TGTGCCTGGACCACCCCGGGACAGGGCGGCGAGCAGTACTTC

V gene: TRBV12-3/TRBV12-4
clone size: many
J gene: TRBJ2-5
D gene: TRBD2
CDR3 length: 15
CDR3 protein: CASRPTGTSVETQYF
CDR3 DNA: TGTGCCAGCAGACCCACCGGGACTAGCGTTGAGACCCAGTACTTC

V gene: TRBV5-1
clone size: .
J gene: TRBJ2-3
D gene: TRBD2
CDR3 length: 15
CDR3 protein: CTSSLESGGADTQYF
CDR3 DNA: TGCACCAGCAGCTTGGAATCCGGGGGGGCAGATACGCAGTATTTT

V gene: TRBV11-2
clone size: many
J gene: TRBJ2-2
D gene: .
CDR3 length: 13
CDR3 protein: CASRPLGIRELFF
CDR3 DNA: TGTGCCAGCAGGCCGCTAGGGATCAGGGAGCTGTTTTTT

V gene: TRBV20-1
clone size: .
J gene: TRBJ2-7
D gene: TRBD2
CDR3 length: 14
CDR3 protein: CSALRGLAGGEQYF
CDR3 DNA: TGCAGTGCCCTGAGGGGACTAGCGGGAGGCGAGCAGTACTTC

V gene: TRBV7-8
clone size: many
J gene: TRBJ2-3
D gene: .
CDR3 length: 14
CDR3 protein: CASSLVLPTDTQYF
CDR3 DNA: TGTGCCAGCAGCTTAGTACTACCCACAGATACGCAGTATTTT

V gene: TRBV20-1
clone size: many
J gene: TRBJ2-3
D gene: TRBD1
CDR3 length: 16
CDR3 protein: CSALSPGQGDTDTQYF
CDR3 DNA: TGCAGTGCCCTAAGCCCCGGACAGGGTGACACAGATACGCAGTATTTT

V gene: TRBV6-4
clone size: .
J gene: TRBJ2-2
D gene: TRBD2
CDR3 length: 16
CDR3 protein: CASSEVGGGIPGELFF
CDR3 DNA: TGTGCCAGCAGTGAAGTTGGCGGGGGTATCCCCGGGGAGCTGTTTTTT

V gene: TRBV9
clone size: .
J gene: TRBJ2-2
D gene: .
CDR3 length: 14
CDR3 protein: CASSSWTDTGELFF
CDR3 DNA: TGTGCCAGCAGCTCTTGGACAGACACCGGGGAGCTGTTTTTT

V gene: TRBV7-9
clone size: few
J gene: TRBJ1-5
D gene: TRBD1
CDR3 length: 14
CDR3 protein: CASSEGQGLQPQHF
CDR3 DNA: TGTGCCAGCAGCGAGGGACAGGGGCTCCAGCCCCAGCATTTT

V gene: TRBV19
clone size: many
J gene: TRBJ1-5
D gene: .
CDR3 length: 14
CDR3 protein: CASSYTQENQPQHF
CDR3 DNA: TGTGCCAGTAGTTACACACAGGAAAATCAGCCCCAGCATTTT

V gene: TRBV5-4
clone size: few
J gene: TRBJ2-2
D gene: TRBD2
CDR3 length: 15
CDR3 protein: CASSLGGGGTGELFF
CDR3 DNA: TGTGCCAGCAGCCTCGGCGGCGGGGGGACCGGGGAGCTGTTTTTT

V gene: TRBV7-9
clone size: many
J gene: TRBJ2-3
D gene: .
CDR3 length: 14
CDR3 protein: CASSFTGSTDTQYF
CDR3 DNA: TGTGCCAGCAGCTTTACAGGGAGCACAGATACGCAGTATTTT

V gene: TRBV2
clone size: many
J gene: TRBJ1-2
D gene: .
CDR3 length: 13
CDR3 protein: CASRSAQSSGYTF
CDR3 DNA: TGTGCCAGCAGGAGTGCCCAGTCGTCTGGCTACACCTTC

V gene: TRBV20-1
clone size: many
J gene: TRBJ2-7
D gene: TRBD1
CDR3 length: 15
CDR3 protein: CSASRGPGSSYEQYF
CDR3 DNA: TGCAGTGCTAGCAGGGGGCCAGGCAGCTCCTACGAGCAGTACTTC

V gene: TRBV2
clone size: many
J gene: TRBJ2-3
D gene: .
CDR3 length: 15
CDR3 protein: CASRGNSGGADTQYF
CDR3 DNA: TGTGCCAGCAGGGGGAACTCGGGCGGCGCAGATACGCAGTATTTT

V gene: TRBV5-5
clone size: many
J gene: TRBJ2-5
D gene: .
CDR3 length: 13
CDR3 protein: CASSLGQKETQYF
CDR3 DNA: TGTGCCAGCAGCTTGGGTCAGAAAGAGACCCAGTACTTC